A selection of T cell receptor beta chains follows, all from one sample in a study of T cells in Graves' hyperthyroidism and ophthalmopathy. One entry per CDR3 protein results from TCRdb running MiXCR on the multiplex PCR reads. The table shows about 600,000 distinct CDR3 sequences, with approximately 15% occurring only once. The sequenced sample was blood. The receptors originated from a woman aged 35 to 49 with Graves' ophthalmopathy. Each CDR3 is given with its conserved first and last residue. A D gene is named only where the DNA matches it firmly. Not every row has a clone size; where given, it reads once, few, many or a size class.

D,V,J,size,DNA,CDR3
.,TRBV5-6,TRBJ1-2,few,TGTGCCAGCAGCTTGCTCGGGGATCGTAGCATGGGTGGCTACACCTTC,CASSLLGDRSMGGYTF
TRBD2,TRBV18,TRBJ2-7,many,TGTGCCAGCTCACCTAGCGGGAGATGGGTCTACGAGCAGTACTTC,CASSPSGRWVYEQYF
.,TRBV5-4,TRBJ1-1,.,TGTGCCAGCAGCTTGGTACTGGGGACGGCTGAAGCTTTCTTT,CASSLVLGTAEAFF
.,TRBV27,TRBJ2-2,.,TGTGCCAGCAGACGTGACACCTACACCGGGGAGCTGTTTTTT,CASRRDTYTGELFF
.,TRBV2,TRBJ1-3,.,TGTGCCAGCAAAACAGGGCGTGCTGGAAACACCATATATTTT,CASKTGRAGNTIYF
.,TRBV12-3/TRBV12-4,TRBJ1-1,few,TGTGCCAGCAACCCCCGGAGGGGGGGCGCAGCTGAAGCTTTCTTT,CASNPRRGGAAEAFF
TRBD1,TRBV14,TRBJ1-1,few,TGTGCCAGCAGCCAACAGACAGGGCGGAACACTGAAGCTTTCTTT,CASSQQTGRNTEAFF
TRBD2,TRBV4-1,TRBJ2-5,few,TGCGCCAGCAGCCAAGGACTAGCGGGGGCCACGTCCCAAGAGACCCAGTACTTC,CASSQGLAGATSQETQYF
.,TRBV19,TRBJ1-6,few,TGTGCCAGTAGTACCCAGGGACGGGCCCTACCCCTCCACTTT,CASSTQGRALPLHF
TRBD2,TRBV24-1,TRBJ2-3,.,TGTGCCACCAGTGACCCTAGCGGGAGGGCCGGTAGTACAGATACGCAGTATTTT,CATSDPSGRAGSTDTQYF
TRBD1,TRBV20-1,TRBJ2-6,.,TGCAGTGCAAGAGGACAGGTTGGGGCCCACGTCCTGACTTTC,CSARGQVGAHVLTF
TRBD2,TRBV3-1,TRBJ2-1,.,TGTGCCAGCACCGCATATTCGGCGGGAGCCTCGGAGCAGTTCTTC,CASTAYSAGASEQFF
TRBD1,TRBV7-3,TRBJ2-2,few,TGTGCCAGCAGCTCGACAGGGTCTCACACCGGGGAGCTGTTTTTT,CASSSTGSHTGELFF
TRBD1,TRBV28,TRBJ2-5,many,TGTGCCAGCAGTTTATACTCGACAGGGACGAAAGAGACCCAGTACTTC,CASSLYSTGTKETQYF
TRBD1,TRBV19,TRBJ2-2,few,TGTGCCAGTAGTATCAGACAGGGGGTCGCCGGGGAGCTGTTTTTT,CASSIRQGVAGELFF
.,TRBV18,TRBJ2-3,few,TGTGCCAGCTCACCCCGGACACGCCGACTGGGGTCGGATACGCAGTATTTT,CASSPRTRRLGSDTQYF
.,TRBV29-1,TRBJ2-2,many,TGCAGCGCAGGAGGACAGTATAACACCGGGGAGCTGTTTTTT,CSAGGQYNTGELFF
.,TRBV2,TRBJ1-2,many,TGTGCCAGCAGTGAACAAGTGGGAGGCTACACCTTC,CASSEQVGGYTF
.,TRBV6-1,TRBJ2-3,many,TGTGCCAGCAGTGAAGCAGGGCTGGGATCAGATACGCAGTATTTT,CASSEAGLGSDTQYF
.,TRBV7-9,TRBJ2-7,.,TGTGCCAGCAGCCAATGGAACAACTCCTACGAGCAGTACTTC,CASSQWNNSYEQYF
.,TRBV28,TRBJ2-1,many,TGTGCCAGCAGTCCTAGGCATGAGCAGTTCTTC,CASSPRHEQFF
TRBD1,TRBV6-1,TRBJ1-6,.,TGTGCCAGCCGCTACGGGACAGGGGATAATTCACCCCTCCACTTT,CASRYGTGDNSPLHF
.,TRBV5-1,TRBJ2-7,many,TGCGCCAGCAGCTTGATCCCGGAAACCTACGAGCAGTACTTC,CASSLIPETYEQYF
.,TRBV2,TRBJ2-7,.,TGTGCCAGCAGCCGGGACTCCAATGAGCAGTACTTC,CASSRDSNEQYF
.,TRBV6-1,TRBJ2-7,few,TGTGCCAGCAGCCAAGGCCGCTCCTACGAGCAGTACTTC,CASSQGRSYEQYF
TRBD2,TRBV18,TRBJ2-5,many,TGTGCCAGCTCACCGGGACTAGCGGGGCGAGAGACCCAGTACTTC,CASSPGLAGRETQYF
.,TRBV30,TRBJ2-3,many,TGTGCCTGGAGTGTATTAGCGGCGGCGGGAGATACGCAGTATTTT,CAWSVLAAAGDTQYF
.,TRBV12-3/TRBV12-4,TRBJ1-1,.,TGTGCCAGTAGTATAGTTACGGGACCGAAAGCTCTCTTT,CASSIVTGPKALF
TRBD1,TRBV29-1,TRBJ2-1,few,TGCAGCGTTGAGGCCACAGGGGGTTCTGATGAGCAGTTCTTC,CSVEATGGSDEQFF
.,TRBV10-3,TRBJ1-1,many,TGTGCCATCAGGGGCGGCGGCGATGGGAGAGCTGAAGCTTTCTTT,CAIRGGGDGRAEAFF
TRBD1,TRBV5-6,TRBJ1-5,many,TGTGCCAGCAGCCCTGGACAGGCCTCCTCGCCCCAGCATTTT,CASSPGQASSPQHF
.,TRBV11-2,TRBJ1-6,many,TGTGCCAGCAGCTGGGGGGCAGGGAATAATTCACCCCTCCACTTT,CASSWGAGNNSPLHF
TRBD2,TRBV5-8,TRBJ2-3,many,TGTGCCAGCAACCCGACTAGCGGGCCCACAGATACGCAGTATTTT,CASNPTSGPTDTQYF
TRBD2,TRBV5-4,TRBJ2-2,.,TGTGCCAGCAGCACGGGACTAGCGGGCACCGGGGAGCTGTTTTTT,CASSTGLAGTGELFF
TRBD1,TRBV2,TRBJ2-1,many,TGTGCCACTCAGGATTGGACAGGGGACGGGGGTGAGCAGTTCTTC,CATQDWTGDGGEQFF
.,TRBV12-3/TRBV12-4,TRBJ1-2,few,TGTGCCAGCAGTTTCTTCGGAGCTCGGTATGGCTACACCTTC,CASSFFGARYGYTF
.,TRBV3-1,TRBJ2-4,once,TGTGCCAGCAGCCAAGGGATGGTCAGCCTAGCCAAAAACATTCAGTACTTC,CASSQGMVSLAKNIQYF
.,TRBV29-1,TRBJ2-1,.,TGCAGCGTCTCTCTGGGGGGGCGCAGAGATGAGCAGTTCTTC,CSVSLGGRRDEQFF
.,TRBV14,TRBJ1-2,few,TGTGCCAGCAGCCAAGAAATGGGATCCCCGGGCGGCTACACCTTC,CASSQEMGSPGGYTF
TRBD1,TRBV7-9,TRBJ1-6,.,TGTGCCAGCAGCTTAGTCAGACAGGGGGCGATTCGTAATTCACCCCTCCACTTT,CASSLVRQGAIRNSPLHF
.,TRBV29-1,TRBJ1-2,many,TGCAGCGTTGCCGGCGACAGCCCTAAAGGCTACACCTTC,CSVAGDSPKGYTF
.,TRBV28,TRBJ2-3,few,TGTGCCAGCAGTACAATAGGGACAACCGCGAGCACAGATACGCAGTATTTT,CASSTIGTTASTDTQYF
TRBD2,TRBV7-8,TRBJ2-1,many,TGTGCCAGCAGTTCACTAACTCGACTAGCGGGAGCCTACAATGAGCAGTTCTTC,CASSSLTRLAGAYNEQFF
.,TRBV11-2,TRBJ1-6,few,TGTGCCAGCAGCCCCCTCGCAGATTATAATTCACCCCTCCACTTT,CASSPLADYNSPLHF
TRBD1,TRBV11-2,TRBJ2-5,.,TGTGCCAGCAGCTTAGGCTTACAAGGACAGGGGAGAGGAGAGACCCAGTACTTC,CASSLGLQGQGRGETQYF
TRBD2,TRBV6-4,TRBJ2-1,many,TGTGCCAGCAGCGCCGGGACTAGCGGTGACAATGAGCAGTTCTTC,CASSAGTSGDNEQFF
TRBD1,TRBV12-3/TRBV12-4,TRBJ1-2,.,TGTGCCAGCAGACCAGGGGGATACACTTATGGCTACACCTTC,CASRPGGYTYGYTF